This record looks at one TCR beta chain sequence and its context. The antigen this receptor binds is unknown. Base qualities are missing; no much larger clone stands one base away. The entry originates in a study of blood T cell repertoires in COVID-19 (dated by TCRdb to 2019 to 2021). General notes on the study: The collaborator samples originated in the United States, Italy and Spain and spanned the acute and convalescent phases of COVID-19. The material from the prospective study consisted of cDNA or gDNA derived from T cells, B-cell-depleted T cells, or PBMCs. The dataset comprised deeply sampled blood TCRbeta repertoires from subjects exposed to, actively infected with, or recovered from COVID-19. The repertoires were released in a freely available public database intended as a resource for research on the immune response to SARS-CoV-2. Samples were obtained from the ongoing ImmuneRACE study (first 160 participants) and from approximately 1,200 subjects provided by 6 global collaborators. The sample metadata nearly always contained a de-identified subject ID, COVID-19 status, age in years and sex. Where available, HLA class I and class II types were obtained from metadata supplied by the sample provider rather than from assay-based typing. The full study reports these points: Clinical and demographic metadata were provided uncurated, with the amount varying by source and participant.

TCRbeta CDR3 regions were amplified from genomic DNA using the immunoSEQ Assay, a bias-controlled multiplex PCR. The authors' analysis ran thus. The number of nucleated cells in each sample was estimated from the amplification of reference gene primers within the assay. Sequence reads were collapsed and filtered to measure the absolute abundance of every unique TCRbeta CDR3 rearrangement. Productive Simpson clonality was computed per sample as the square root of Simpson's diversity index over productive rearrangements. TCRdb holds this immuneACCESS table with in-frame rearrangements only. Some clones are missing; in checked studies, unresolved V genes explain under half, and the rest has no known cause. V and J calls and clone size are as listed in that table; D and trimming were resolved from the DNA. The sample data list hundreds of thousands of clones, and around nine tenths of these were observed just once. Clones ranked in the top ten supply over 6% of the sample.

Participants in the prospective study were aged about 18 to 95 years, lived in about two dozen United States geographic areas, and enrolled through a virtual design. In the prospective study, cohorts were assigned on the basis of participant-reported clinical history obtained from a screening survey and a study questionnaire. Recovered participants in ImmuneRACE Cohort 3 were defined as having two consecutive negative NP/OP PCR tests, clearance from a healthcare professional, or resolution of symptoms. In the prospective study, mobile phlebotomists collected whole blood, serum and a nasopharyngeal or oropharyngeal swab from each participant. Participants in the prospective study had the option to provide additional blood draws and questionnaires over a roughly two-month period. Before DNA extraction, prospective study blood samples were shipped either frozen or at room temperature. Counted from cysteine to phenylalanine, this CDR3 has 15 amino acids. Left in the record is the CDR3 DNA by itself, 45 bases read in frame from the first base. V is trimmed back by 1 base and J by 7 bases, and the junction contains 2 bases that no gene match accounts for. According to the germline V gene, CDR1 reads LGHNA and CDR2 reads YNFKEQ.

The sequence was collected from a woman between 40 and 55 years old who had recovered from COVID-19. Sequenced: PBMCs or T cells enriched from blood (not recorded which). The chain links TRBV4-2 with TRBJ2-1; TRBD2 agrees with 12 junctional bases. The CDR3 corresponds to CASSQVTSGRNEQFF. The nucleotides read TGTGCCAGCAGCCAAGTGACTAGCGGGAGAAATGAGCAGTTCTTC.